Listed below are T cell receptor beta chains from one sample, sequenced in a study of CD8 T cells in Susac syndrome. MiXCR, applied by TCRdb to the immunoSEQ multiplex PCR reads, yields one record per CDR3 protein. This sample has 200,000 to 300,000 distinct CDR3 sequences, with around 95% found just once. Sequenced material: CD4+ T cells from PBMCs. All receptors derive from a human donor with multiple sclerosis. Each CDR3 is given with its conserved first and last residue. A D gene is named only where the DNA matches it firmly. The listing skips clone size in some rows; elsewhere it reads once, few, many or a size class.

j_call v_call d_call clone_size cdr3_nt cdr3_aa
TRBJ1-2 TRBV27 . . TGTGCCAGCAGTCCGACAGGCCACTATGGCTACACCTTC CASSPTGHYGYTF
TRBJ2-5 TRBV5-4 . . TGTGCCAGCAGCTTGCCCGGGCAGCTCCAAGAGACCCAGTACTTC CASSLPGQLQETQYF
TRBJ2-1 TRBV29-1 TRBD2 . TGCAGCGTCGGCGGCCCGCGGGGGGGTCACAATGAGCAGTTCTTC CSVGGPRGGHNEQFF
TRBJ1-5 TRBV3-1 TRBD1 . TGTGCCAGCAGCCAAGACGCGACAGGGGACAATCAGCCCCAGCATTTT CASSQDATGDNQPQHF
TRBJ2-2 TRBV12-3/TRBV12-4 . . TGTGCCGGAAAAAGGGGGGCTGGGGCCGGGGAGCTGTTTTTT CAGKRGAGAGELFF
TRBJ1-5 TRBV10-3 . . TGTGCCATCAGTGGGGGACGGTTAAATCAGCCCCAGCATTTT CAISGGRLNQPQHF
TRBJ2-2 TRBV5-4 . . TGTGCCAGCAGCCGATATTTGGGGGCGGACACCGGGGAGCTGTTTTTT CASSRYLGADTGELFF
TRBJ1-5 TRBV4-1 . . TGCGCCAGCAGCCAAAGGGTTAATAGCAATCAGCCCCAGCATTTT CASSQRVNSNQPQHF
TRBJ1-1 TRBV6-1 . . TGTGCCAGCAGGTTCACAGGGAGCACTGAAGCTTTCTTT CASRFTGSTEAFF
TRBJ1-3 TRBV9 . . TGTGCCAGCAGCGTAGTGCCCAGGGCCGACGGAAACACCATATATTTT CASSVVPRADGNTIYF
TRBJ2-2 TRBV2 . . TGTGCCAGCAGTGAGAGGGGGACCGGGGAGCTGTTTTTT CASSERGTGELFF
TRBJ2-2 TRBV19 TRBD2 . TGTGCCAGTATTCGGACTAGCGGGGGGATCAGCACCGGGGAGCTGTTTTTT CASIRTSGGISTGELFF
TRBJ2-2 TRBV15 . . TGTGCCACCAGCAGAGGCCCAGGTTCGAACACCGGGGAGCTGTTTTTT CATSRGPGSNTGELFF
TRBJ1-2 TRBV28 . once TGTGCCAGCGAGGACTCCCGGGGGGACTACACCTTC CASEDSRGDYTF
TRBJ2-3 TRBV13 TRBD2 once TGTGCCAGCAGCTCATCGCGGGGGGTTAAAACAGATACGCAGTATTTT CASSSSRGVKTDTQYF
TRBJ1-1 TRBV2 . . TGTGCCAGCACCTTGGACGGAGGCTACACTGAAGCTTTCTTT CASTLDGGYTEAFF
TRBJ1-1 TRBV16 . . TGTGCCAGCACGTCCACAATGAACACTGAAGCTTTCTTT CASTSTMNTEAFF
TRBJ2-3 TRBV24-1 . . TGTGCCACCAGTGATACCCAGCGGGTTGGGAATACGCAGTATTTT CATSDTQRVGNTQYF
TRBJ2-5 TRBV19 . . TGTGCCAGTAGGAAGCAAGAGACCCAGTACTTC CASRKQETQYF
TRBJ1-1 TRBV7-9 . . TGTGCCAGCAGCTGGCCCTGGACAGTGATGAACACTGAAGCTTTCTTT CASSWPWTVMNTEAFF
TRBJ2-1 TRBV24-1 . few TGTGCCACCAGTGATTTGGGCGGTGAGCAGTTCTTC CATSDLGGEQFF
TRBJ1-4 TRBV25-1 TRBD1 . TGTGCCAGCAGTGGACAGGGGGCTGCTAATGAAAAACTGTTTTTT CASSGQGAANEKLFF
TRBJ2-1 TRBV9 TRBD2 . TGTGCCAGCAGCGGGACGCCCTCACGGACTAGCGGGACCCACAATGAGCAGTTCTTC CASSGTPSRTSGTHNEQFF